The entry below describes one TCR beta chain. The data were obtained in a study of blood T cell repertoires in COVID-19. Overall study context: Samples representing acute and convalescent COVID-19 were sourced from the United States, Italy and Spain. Sources were T cells, B-cell-depleted T cells, or PBMCs; the material itself was cDNA or gDNA.

Per the study methods: From reference gene primer amplification, estimates of nucleated cell counts were derived. TCRdb's table, derived via immunoSEQ multiplex PCR, lists solely in-frame clones and lacks some. V and J calls and clone size are given by that table; D and trimming were obtained from the DNA. The repertoire has about 140,000 clones, 75% to 90% of them found once; the top ten carry 3%. The germline gives CDR1 LGHDT, CDR2 YNNKEL (reference sequence). This CDR3 is built from 15 residues. Trimming removed 0 bases from V and 2 bases from J, with 11 bases in between. The sample taken for sequencing was peripheral blood. The gene calls are TRBV3-1 (or the pseudogene TRBV3-2) and TRBJ2-7; perhaps TRBD1 as D (5 bases). This TCR derives from a woman aged 55-70 years with active COVID-19. The CDR3 region is CASSQDGREAYEQYF. The CDR3 DNA follows: TGTGCCAGCAGCCAAGATGGCAGGGAAGCCTACGAGCAGTACTTC.